A single sample is the source of the 5 T cell receptor beta chains below, sequenced in a study of T cells after yellow fever vaccination. MiXCR, run by TCRdb on the 5' RACE reads, gives a single entry per CDR3 protein. The repertoire includes roughly 250,000 distinct CDR3 sequences, 10% to 15% of them detected once, and less than 0.55% sits in the top ten. The sample was CD4+ T cells sorted from PBMCs, taken 45 days after the yellow fever booster vaccination. The receptors stem from a man in his thirties or forties who received the YFV17D yellow fever vaccine.

This clonotype was seen a handful of times. This chain joins TRBV6-2 or TRBV6-3 and TRBJ2-7; no clear D. The germline CDR1 and CDR2 sequences are MNHEY and SVGEGT. This CDR3 contains 13 residues. Deletions cut 4 bases from V and 2 bases from J, with 9 bases between. CDR3 in DNA: TGTGCCAGCAGTTCCGCATACCCCTACGAGCAGTACTTC. Translation: CASSSAYPYEQYF.

This clonotype was picked up a small number of times. The V call is TRBV6-1, the J call TRBJ2-7, with 10 positions matching TRBD1. Trimming removed 6 bases from V and 1 base from J; junction bases left unmatched: 3. This CDR3 comprises 14 residues. CDR1 is MNHNS and CDR2 is SASEGT in the germline V gene. Here the CDR3 DNA reads TGTGCCAGCAGAAGGGGACAGGGGTCCTACGAGCAGTACTTC. This gives the protein CASRRGQGSYEQYF.

There are many counts of this clonotype. The chain combines TRBV5-1 with TRBJ2-3; D ambiguous. The CDR3 is 15 amino acids. Germline-derived CDR1 and CDR2 are SGHRS and YFSETQ. V shed 2 bases and J shed 2 bases, with 12 bases lying between them. CDR3 residues: CASSFKGSITDTQYF. CDR3 nucleotides: TGCGCCAGCAGCTTTAAAGGGTCGATCACAGATACGCAGTATTTT.

Only a few counts were recorded for this clonotype. This chain joins TRBV20-1 and TRBJ1-4, with 7 bases that match TRBD1. Germline V gene lookup returns CDR1 DFQATT and CDR2 SNEGSKA (reference sequence). V was pared by 3 bases and J by 5 bases, with 6 bases of the junction left unmatched. The CDR3 runs to 14 residues. The chain's CDR3 is CSASPGQWNEKLFF. The CDR3 nucleotides are TGCAGTGCTAGCCCGGGACAGTGGAATGAAAAACTGTTTTTT.

In this sample, this clonotype turned up many times. The chain has TRBV7-3 and TRBJ2-1; D is perhaps TRBD2 (6 bases). The CDR3 consists of 15 residues. The germline V gene has CDR1 SGHTA and CDR2 FQGTGA. Trimming shortened V by 0 bases and J by 2 bases, and 8 bases separated the two germline ends. In DNA, the CDR3 is TGTGCCAGCAGCTTAACTAGCGGAGCCTACAATGAGCAGTTCTTC. It specifies CASSLTSGAYNEQFF.